This TCR beta chain is drawn from a study of monozygotic twins with inflammatory bowel disease. CDR1 and CDR2 (germline): SGHTA, FQGNSA. The CDR3 is 14 amino acids. With the 5' RACE reads reprocessed, TCRdb shows one record per CDR3 protein and no DNA. This table holds around 400,000 distinct CDR3 sequences. The chain links TRBV7-2 to TRBJ2-4; TCRdb's D call of TRBD2 is untestable without DNA. The receptor was isolated from a human donor with ulcerative colitis or Crohn's disease, or a healthy co-twin of an affected twin (not recorded which). Source material: blood. CDR3 residues: CASSPTSGENIQYF.